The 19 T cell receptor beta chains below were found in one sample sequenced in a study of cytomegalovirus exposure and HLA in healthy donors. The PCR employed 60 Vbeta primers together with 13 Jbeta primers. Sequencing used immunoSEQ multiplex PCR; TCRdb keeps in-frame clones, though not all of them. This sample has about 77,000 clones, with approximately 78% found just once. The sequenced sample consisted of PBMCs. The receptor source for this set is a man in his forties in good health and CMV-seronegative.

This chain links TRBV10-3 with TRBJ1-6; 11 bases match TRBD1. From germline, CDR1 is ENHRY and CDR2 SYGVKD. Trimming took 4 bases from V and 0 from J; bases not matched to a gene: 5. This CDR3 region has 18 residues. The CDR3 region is CAISGGDRGSSYNSPLHF. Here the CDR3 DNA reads TGTGCCATCAGTGGAGGGGACAGGGGGAGCTCCTATAATTCACCCCTCCACTTT.

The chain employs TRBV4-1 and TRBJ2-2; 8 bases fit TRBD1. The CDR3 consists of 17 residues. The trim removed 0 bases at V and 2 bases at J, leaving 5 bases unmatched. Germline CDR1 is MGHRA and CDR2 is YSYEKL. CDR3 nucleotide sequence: TGCGCCAGCAGCCAAGACCCAGGGGGCGCAAACACCGGGGAGCTGTTTTTT. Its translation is CASSQDPGGANTGELFF.

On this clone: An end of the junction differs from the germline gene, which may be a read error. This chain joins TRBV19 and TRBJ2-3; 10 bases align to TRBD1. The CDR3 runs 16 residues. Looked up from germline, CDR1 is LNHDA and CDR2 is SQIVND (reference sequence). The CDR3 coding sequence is TGTGCCTGTAGTATCTGGACAGGGGGACCCACAGATACGCAGTATTTT. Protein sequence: CACSIWTGGPTDTQYF.

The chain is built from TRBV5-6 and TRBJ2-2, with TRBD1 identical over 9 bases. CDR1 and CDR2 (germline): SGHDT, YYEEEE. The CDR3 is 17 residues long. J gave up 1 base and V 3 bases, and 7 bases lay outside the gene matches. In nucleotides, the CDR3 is TGTGCCAGCAGCTCAGGACCGGGACAGGGGAACACCGGGGAGCTGTTTTTT. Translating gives CASSSGPGQGNTGELFF.

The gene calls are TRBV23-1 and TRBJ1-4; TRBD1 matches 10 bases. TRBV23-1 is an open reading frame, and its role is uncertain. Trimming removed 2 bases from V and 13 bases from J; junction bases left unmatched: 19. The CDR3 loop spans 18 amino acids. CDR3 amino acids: CASSQIQAPGQGSMALFF. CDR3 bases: TGCGCCAGCAGTCAAATACAAGCCCCGGGACAGGGGAGTATGGCACTGTTTTTT.

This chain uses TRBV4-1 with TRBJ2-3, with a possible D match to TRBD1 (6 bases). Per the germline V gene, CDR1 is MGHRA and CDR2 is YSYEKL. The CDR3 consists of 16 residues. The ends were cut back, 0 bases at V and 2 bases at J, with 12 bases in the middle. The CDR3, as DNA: TGCGCCAGCAGCCAAGATGTGAACAGGGCCACAGATACGCAGTATTTT. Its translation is CASSQDVNRATDTQYF.

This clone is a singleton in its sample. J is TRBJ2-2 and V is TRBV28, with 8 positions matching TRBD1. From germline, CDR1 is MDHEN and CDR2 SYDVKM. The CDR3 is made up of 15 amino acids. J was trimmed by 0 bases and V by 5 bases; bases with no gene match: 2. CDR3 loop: CASSEGQANTGELFF. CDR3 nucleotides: TGTGCCAGCAGTGAGGGACAGGCGAACACCGGGGAGCTGTTTTTT.

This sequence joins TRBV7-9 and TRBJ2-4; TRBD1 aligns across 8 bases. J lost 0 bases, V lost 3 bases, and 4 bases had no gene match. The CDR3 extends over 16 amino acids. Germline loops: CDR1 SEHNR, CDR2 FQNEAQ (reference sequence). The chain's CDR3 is CASSFQGALAKNIQYF. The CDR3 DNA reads TGTGCCAGCAGCTTCCAGGGGGCCCTAGCCAAAAACATTCAGTACTTC.

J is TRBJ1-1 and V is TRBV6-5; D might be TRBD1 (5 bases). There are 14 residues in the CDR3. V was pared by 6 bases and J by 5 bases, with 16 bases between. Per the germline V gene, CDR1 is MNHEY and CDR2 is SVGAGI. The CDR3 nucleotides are TGTGCCAGCAGCCCGTTAGTCAGGGTAACTGAAGCTTTCTTT. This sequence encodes CASSPLVRVTEAFF.

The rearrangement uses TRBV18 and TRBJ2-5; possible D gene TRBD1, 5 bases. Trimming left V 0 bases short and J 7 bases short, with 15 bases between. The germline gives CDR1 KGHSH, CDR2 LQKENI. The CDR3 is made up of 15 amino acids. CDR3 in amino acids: CASSPPPQGYATQYF. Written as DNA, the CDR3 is TGTGCCAGCTCACCACCGCCCCAGGGTTATGCGACCCAGTACTTC.

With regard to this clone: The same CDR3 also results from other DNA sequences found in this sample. CDR3 amino acids: CASRRLAGNYEQYF. DNA of the CDR3: TGTGCCAGCAGGCGACTAGCGGGGAACTACGAGCAGTACTTC. The genes are TRBV27 and TRBJ2-7, with 11 nucleotides matching TRBD2. The CDR3 covers 14 residues. Germline V lookup: CDR1 MNHEY, CDR2 SMNVEV (reference sequence). The V segment lost 6 bases and the J segment 3 bases; nucleotides outside the gene matches: 4.

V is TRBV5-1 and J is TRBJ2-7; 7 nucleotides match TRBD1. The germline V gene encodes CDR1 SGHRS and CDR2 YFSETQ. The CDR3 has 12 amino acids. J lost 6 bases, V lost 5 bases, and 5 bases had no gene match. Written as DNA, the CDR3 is TGCGCCAGCAGGGACACAGGGGCCGAGCAGTACTTC. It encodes CASRDTGAEQYF.

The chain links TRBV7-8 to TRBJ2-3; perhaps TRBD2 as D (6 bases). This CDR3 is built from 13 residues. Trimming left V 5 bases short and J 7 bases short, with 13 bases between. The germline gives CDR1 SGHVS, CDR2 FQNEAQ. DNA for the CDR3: TGTGCCAGCAGCGGCGAGACTAGGAATACGCAGTATTTT. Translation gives CASSGETRNTQYF.

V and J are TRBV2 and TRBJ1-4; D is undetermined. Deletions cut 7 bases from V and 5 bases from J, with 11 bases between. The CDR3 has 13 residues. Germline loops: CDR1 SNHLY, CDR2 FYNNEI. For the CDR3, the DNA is TGTGCCAGCAAAACAGAACGGAATGAAAAACTGTTTTTT. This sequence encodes CASKTERNEKLFF.

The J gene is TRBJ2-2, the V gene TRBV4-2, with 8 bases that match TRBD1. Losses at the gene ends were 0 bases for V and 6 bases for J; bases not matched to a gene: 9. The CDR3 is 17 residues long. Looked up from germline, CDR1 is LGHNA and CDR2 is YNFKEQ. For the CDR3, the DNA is TGTGCCAGCAGCCAAGACGGCAGGGGGCTTTTGGCCGGGGAGCTGTTTTTT. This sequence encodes CASSQDGRGLLAGELFF.

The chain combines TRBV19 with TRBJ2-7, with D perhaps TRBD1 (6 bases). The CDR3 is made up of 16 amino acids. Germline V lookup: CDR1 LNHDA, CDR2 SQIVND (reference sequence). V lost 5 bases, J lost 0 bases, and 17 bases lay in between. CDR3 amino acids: CASSLRGQTVSYEQYF. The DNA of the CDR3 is TGTGCCAGTAGTCTACGCGGACAGACTGTCTCCTACGAGCAGTACTTC.

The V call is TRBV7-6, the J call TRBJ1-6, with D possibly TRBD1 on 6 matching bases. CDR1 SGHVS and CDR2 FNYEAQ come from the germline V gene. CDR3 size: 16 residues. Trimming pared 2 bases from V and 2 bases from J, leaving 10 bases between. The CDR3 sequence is CASSLLGDTYNSPLHF. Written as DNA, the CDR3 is TGTGCCAGCAGCTTACTGGGGGACACCTATAATTCACCCCTCCACTTT.

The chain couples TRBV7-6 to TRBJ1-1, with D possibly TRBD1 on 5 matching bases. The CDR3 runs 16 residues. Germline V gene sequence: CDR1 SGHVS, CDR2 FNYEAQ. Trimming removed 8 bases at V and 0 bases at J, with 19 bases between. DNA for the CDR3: TGTGCCAGCGCCCACGATAGGGGCCAGGTGAACACTGAAGCTTTCTTT. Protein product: CASAHDRGQVNTEAFF. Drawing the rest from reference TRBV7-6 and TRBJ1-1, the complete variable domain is GAGVSQSPRYKVTKRGQDVALRCDPISGHVSLYWYRQALGQGPEFLTYFNYEAQQDKSGLPNDRFSAERPEGSISTLTIQRTEQRDSAMYRCASAHDRGQVNTEAFFGQGTRLTVV.

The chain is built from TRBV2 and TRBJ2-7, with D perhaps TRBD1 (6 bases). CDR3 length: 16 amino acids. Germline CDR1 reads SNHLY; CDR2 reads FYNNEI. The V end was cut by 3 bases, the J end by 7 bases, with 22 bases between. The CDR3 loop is CASSDTVGGYSWEQYF. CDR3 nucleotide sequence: TGTGCCAGCAGTGACACGGTAGGGGGTTATTCGTGGGAGCAGTACTTC.